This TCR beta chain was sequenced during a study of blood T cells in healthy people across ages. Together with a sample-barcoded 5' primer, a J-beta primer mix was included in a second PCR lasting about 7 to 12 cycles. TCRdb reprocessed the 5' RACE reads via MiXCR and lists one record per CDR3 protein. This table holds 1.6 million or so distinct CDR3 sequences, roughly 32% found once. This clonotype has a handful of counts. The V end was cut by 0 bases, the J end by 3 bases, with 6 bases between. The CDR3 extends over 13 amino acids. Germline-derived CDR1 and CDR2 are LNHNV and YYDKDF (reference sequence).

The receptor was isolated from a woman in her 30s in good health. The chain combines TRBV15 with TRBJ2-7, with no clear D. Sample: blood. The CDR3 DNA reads TGTGCCACCAGCAGAGAACGCGGCTACGAGCAGTACTTC. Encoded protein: CATSRERGYEQYF. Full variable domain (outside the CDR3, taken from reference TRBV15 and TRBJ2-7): DAMVIQNPRYQVTQFGKPVTLSCSQTLNHNVMYWYQQKSSQAPKLLFHYYDKDFNNEADTPDNFQSRRPNTSFCFLDIRSPGLGDTAMYLCATSRERGYEQYFGPGTRLTVT.